These 32 T cell receptor beta chains came from one sample sequenced in a study of shared clonotypes between healthy human individuals. Using immunoSEQ multiplex PCR, the repertoire was profiled, and TCRdb retains in-frame clones only, with some absent. The sample carries more than 900,000 clones, 75% to 85% recorded once. Material: memory CD4+ T cells from PBMCs. Regarding subset: CD45RA-negative fraction. These receptors originate from a man aged 18 to 29 in good health. Some clones in this sample may be carry-over from other donors' samples.

This clone was seen once. J is TRBJ1-1 and V is TRBV11-3; D gene unclear. The CDR3 runs 13 residues. The ends were cut back, 2 bases at V and 4 bases at J, with 8 bases in the middle. Germline V lookup: CDR1 SGHNT, CDR2 YENEEA. The CDR3 spells CASSLFGSTEAFF. CDR3 bases: TGTGCCAGCAGCTTATTCGGGAGCACTGAAGCTTTCTTT.

The chain employs TRBV4-2 and TRBJ2-3, with 12 positions matching TRBD2. With 4 bases clipped from V and 5 bases from J, the junction kept 7 bases outside the gene matches. Germline V lookup: CDR1 LGHNA, CDR2 YNFKEQ. The CDR3 is made up of 16 amino acids. This CDR3 is CASSPLAGGPGDTQYF. In DNA form, the CDR3 reads TGTGCCAGCAGCCCGCTAGCGGGAGGGCCGGGAGATACGCAGTATTTT.

The rearrangement joins TRBV7-9 to TRBJ2-5; D unresolved. The germline V and J ends were trimmed by 8 bases and 5 bases, with 6 bases remaining between them. CDR3 length: 10 residues. Germline V CDR1 and CDR2: SEHNR, FQNEAQ (reference sequence). The CDR3 spells CASGPETQYF. In nucleotides, the CDR3 is TGTGCCAGCGGTCCGGAGACCCAGTACTTC. Full variable domain (rest looked up from reference TRBV7-9 and TRBJ2-5): DTGVSQNPRHKITKRGQNVTFRCDPISEHNRLYWYRQTLGQGPEFLTYFQNEAQLEKSRLLSDRFSAERPKGSFSTLEIQRTEQGDSAMYLCASGPETQYFGPGTRLLVL.

This clone was detected only once. The chain uses TRBV5-1 and TRBJ2-5; 16 bases are shared with TRBD2. The CDR3 sequence is 16 residues long. V was clipped by 5 bases and J by 3 bases; unmatched bases: 4. The germline gives CDR1 SGHRS, CDR2 YFSETQ. The CDR3 loop reads CASRIGTSGREETQYF. CDR3 coding DNA: TGCGCCAGCAGGATAGGGACTAGCGGGAGGGAAGAGACCCAGTACTTC.

The V call is TRBV6-1, the J call TRBJ2-2, with unresolved D. CDR3 size: 15 residues. Trimming cost V 4 bases and J 4 bases, with 13 bases left between them. CDR1 is MNHNS and CDR2 is SASEGT in the germline V gene. The CDR3 here is CASSGHRASTGELFF. Here the CDR3 DNA reads TGTGCCAGCAGTGGCCATAGGGCCAGCACCGGGGAGCTGTTTTTT.

The V gene is TRBV7-3, the J gene TRBJ2-3; D ambiguous. V dropped 0 bases and J dropped 2 bases, with 6 bases sitting between them. The CDR3 has 14 amino acids. CDR1 is SGHTA and CDR2 is FQGTGA in the germline V gene. CDR3 region: CASSLTSVTDTQYF. CDR3 DNA sequence: TGTGCCAGCAGCTTAACGTCGGTCACAGATACGCAGTATTTT.

V usage is TRBV19 and J usage is TRBJ2-7; D unclear. CDR1 is LNHDA and CDR2 is SQIVND in the germline V gene (reference sequence). V was trimmed by 4 bases and J by 2 bases, leaving 12 bases between them. The CDR3 extends over 14 amino acids. This CDR3 is CASSSVHLTYEQYF. CDR3 bases: TGTGCCAGTAGTAGCGTCCATCTTACCTACGAGCAGTACTTC.

This clone was observed a handful of times. Different DNA sequences within this sample yield the same CDR3. The V gene is TRBV7-2, the J gene TRBJ2-3; TRBD1 aligns across 7 bases. Looked up from germline, CDR1 is SGHTA and CDR2 is FQGNSA. The V gene end was trimmed by 3 bases and the J gene end by 1 base; junction bases not matched to a gene: 4. The CDR3 extends over 15 amino acids. CDR3 in DNA: TGTGCCAGCAGCTTTGGGGACAGCCGCACAGATACGCAGTATTTT. Protein sequence: CASSFGDSRTDTQYF.

The genes are TRBV25-1 and TRBJ1-1; 8 positions agree with TRBD1. With 4 bases clipped from V and 2 bases from J, the junction kept 9 bases outside the gene matches. CDR3 length equals 16 residues. Germline CDR1 MGHDK, CDR2 SYGVNS. The CDR3 DNA reads as TGTGCCAGCAGTGCTATACAGGGGGTGGGAAACACTGAAGCTTTCTTT. Translation: CASSAIQGVGNTEAFF.

This chain connects TRBV5-6 to TRBJ1-2; 7 nucleotides align to TRBD1. Germline V CDR1 and CDR2: SGHDT, YYEEEE. The CDR3 length is 16 residues. J gave up 5 bases and V 5 bases, and 15 bases lay outside the gene matches. CDR3 nucleotide sequence: TGTGCCAGCAGTTCCTACCGGGACAGCCAAAATTATGGCTACACCTTC. Residues: CASSSYRDSQNYGYTF.

V usage is TRBV7-9 and J usage is TRBJ2-1, with D perhaps assigned TRBD1 or TRBD2 (5 bases each). From germline, CDR1 is SEHNR and CDR2 FQNEAQ (reference sequence). The CDR3 has 13 amino acids. V was clipped by 5 bases and J by 14 bases, with 19 bases between them. In nucleotides, the CDR3 is TGTGCCAGCAGCCCCACAGGTAGTGGGAGTAAGTTCTTC. Amino acid sequence: CASSPTGSGSKFF.

The genes are TRBV9 and TRBJ1-3; D gene ambiguous. The germline V gene has CDR1 SGDLS and CDR2 YYNGEE. The CDR3 is 13 amino acids. Trimming cost V 3 bases and J 0 bases, with 4 bases left between them. This CDR3 reads CASSEGSGNTIYF. The CDR3 region has the DNA TGTGCCAGCAGCGAGGGCTCTGGAAACACCATATATTTT.

The rearrangement uses TRBV5-1 and TRBJ1-2; D not resolved. Trimming cost V 4 bases and J 14 bases, with 9 bases left between them. The CDR3 covers 9 residues. Germline CDR1 and CDR2: SGHRS and YFSETQ. The CDR3 region is CASSPPPTF. CDR3 DNA: TGCGCCAGCAGCCCCCCCCCGACCTTC.

The V gene is TRBV7-3, the J gene TRBJ1-1; the D is unclear. Per germline, CDR1 SGHTA and CDR2 FQGTGA. V was cut by 2 bases and J by 5 bases, with 9 bases left in between. The CDR3 totals 13 residues. CDR3 region: CASSLGWQTEAFF. As DNA, the CDR3 is TGTGCCAGCAGCTTAGGGTGGCAGACTGAAGCTTTCTTT. The full variable domain, its missing parts supplied by reference TRBV7-3 and TRBJ1-1, is GAGVSQTPSNKVTEKGKYVELRCDPISGHTALYWYRQSLGQGPEFLIYFQGTGAADDSGLPNDRFFAVRPEGSVSTLKIQRTERGDSAVYLCASSLGWQTEAFFGQGTRLTVV.

This clone was recorded only once. The chain uses TRBV10-3 and TRBJ1-4; TRBD1 matches at 10 bases. This CDR3 region has 15 residues. Germline trimming cut 6 bases from V and 8 bases from J; bases unmatched to any gene: 9. From germline, CDR1 is ENHRY and CDR2 SYGVKD. The CDR3 here is CAISLRTGGEEKLFF. The CDR3 nucleotides are TGTGCCATCAGCCTTAGGACAGGGGGAGAAGAAAAACTGTTTTTT.

This CDR3 is CASSAGQGFGELFF. The CDR3 bases are TGTGCCAGCAGCGCCGGACAGGGGTTCGGGGAGCTGTTTTTT. J is TRBJ2-2 and V is TRBV9; TRBD1 agrees at 9 bases. The CDR3 consists of 14 residues. The germline gives CDR1 SGDLS, CDR2 YYNGEE. The V gene end was trimmed by 3 bases and the J gene end by 7 bases; junction bases not matched to a gene: 4.

This clone was seen more than once but under ten times. The chain joins TRBV7-2 to TRBJ2-5, with 9 bases that match TRBD2. The CDR3 runs to 15 residues. The junction had 4 bases not matched to a gene; V was cut back by 4 bases and J by 1 base. The V gene's germline CDR1 is SGHTA and CDR2 FQGNSA. Written as DNA, the CDR3 is TGTGCCAGCAGCTCAGGGACTAGCCTCCAAGAGACCCAGTACTTC. It encodes CASSSGTSLQETQYF.

The chain links TRBV5-1 to TRBJ2-1; a weak D match, TRBD1 (6 bases). V lost 4 bases and J lost 3, with 17 bases in between. The germline gives CDR1 SGHRS, CDR2 YFSETQ. This CDR3 region has 16 residues. In DNA, the CDR3 is TGCGCCAGCAGCAGAGGCTGGCAGGGGATCTACAATGAGCAGTTCTTC. It is translated as CASSRGWQGIYNEQFF.

This chain connects TRBV7-6 to TRBJ1-3, with 9 bases fitting TRBD1. In germline, CDR1 is SGHVS, CDR2 FNYEAQ. The length of the CDR3 is 20 residues. With 5 bases clipped from V and 3 bases from J, the junction kept 20 bases outside the gene matches. CDR3 nucleotide sequence: TGTGCCAGCAGCCCTACCATTCTTACCCGCGGGACAGGGTTTGGAAACACCATATATTTT. It yields the protein CASSPTILTRGTGFGNTIYF.

This CDR3 is CASSQVTGGYTF. CDR3 sequence (DNA): TGCGCCAGCAGCCAGGTAACGGGTGGCTACACCTTC. The chain employs TRBV4-1 and TRBJ1-2, with D hard to call. The germline gives CDR1 MGHRA, CDR2 YSYEKL. Trimming removed 3 bases from V and 7 bases from J, with 9 bases in between. This CDR3 comprises 12 residues.

This chain links TRBV28 with TRBJ2-2; D possibly corresponds to TRBD2 (5 bases). The CDR3 runs to 13 residues. V gave up 7 bases and J gave up 7 bases, with 13 bases separating them. Germline V gene sequence: CDR1 MDHEN, CDR2 SYDVKM. In DNA form, the CDR3 reads TGTGCCAGCAATCTTCGAGCGGTCGGGGAGCTGTTTTTT. Translation gives CASNLRAVGELFF. Drawing the rest from reference TRBV28 and TRBJ2-2, the complete variable domain is DVKVTQSSRYLVKRTGEKVFLECVQDMDHENMFWYRQDPGLGLRLIYFSYDVKMKEKGDIPEGYSVSREKKERFSLILESASTNQTSMYLCASNLRAVGELFFGEGSRLTVL.

In the case of this clone: A read error may be the cause here, since a much bigger clone is one base away. This chain joins TRBV5-6 and TRBJ2-7; possibly TRBD1 for D (6 bases). V was pared by 1 base and J by 6 bases, with 8 bases between. Germline V gene sequence: CDR1 SGHDT, CDR2 YYEEEE. The CDR3 has 12 amino acids. DNA of the CDR3: TGTGCCAGCAGCTTGCGCAGGGGCGAGCAGTACTTC. As protein: CASSLRRGEQYF.

The chain has TRBV29-1 and TRBJ2-4, with D possibly matching TRBD2 (5 bases). Germline lookup yields CDR1 SQVTM and CDR2 ANQGSEA. The CDR3 extends over 11 amino acids. V was shortened by 4 bases and J by 7 bases, with 8 bases between the two germline ends. The CDR3 region is CSVVSVNIQYF. CDR3 in DNA: TGCAGCGTTGTTAGCGTGAACATTCAGTACTTC.

Remarks on this clone: This same CDR3 is encoded by further DNA sequences in the sample. The rearrangement links TRBV5-1 to TRBJ1-1, with a weak D call TRBD1 (6 bases). With 3 bases removed from V and 0 bases from J, the gap between germline ends came to 9 bases. CDR1 is SGHRS and CDR2 is YFSETQ in the germline V gene. The CDR3 is 14 amino acids. The chain's CDR3 is CASSSGQMNTEAFF. The DNA of the CDR3 is TGCGCCAGCAGCTCCGGACAGATGAACACTGAAGCTTTCTTT. The complete variable domain, with remaining parts taken from reference TRBV5-1 and TRBJ1-1, reads KAGVTQTPRYLIKTRGQQVTLSCSPISGHRSVSWYQQTPGQGLQFLFEYFSETQRNKGNFPGRFSGRQFSNSRSEMNVSTLELGDSALYLCASSSGQMNTEAFFGQGTRLTVV.

The J gene is TRBJ2-1, the V gene TRBV6-5, with a tentative D call TRBD1 (6 bases). The CDR3 is 13 residues long. Germline CDR1 is MNHEY and CDR2 is SVGAGI. Deletions cut 1 base from V and 9 bases from J, with 10 bases between. CDR3 sequence: CASSYWTDVEQFF. For the CDR3, the DNA is TGTGCCAGCAGTTACTGGACAGATGTTGAGCAGTTCTTC.

The chain links TRBV5-1 to TRBJ1-4, with D perhaps matching TRBD1 (6 bases). The germline V gene encodes CDR1 SGHRS and CDR2 YFSETQ. With 7 bases removed from V and 7 bases from J, the gap between germline ends came to 17 bases. The CDR3 contains 14 residues. In DNA form, the CDR3 reads TGCGCCAGCGGCCCAGGGGACGAGAGTGAAAAACTGTTTTTT. Its protein is CASGPGDESEKLFF.

The sample holds one count of this clone. This sequence joins TRBV15 and TRBJ2-5, with 7 bases aligning to TRBD2. CDR3 length equals 16 residues. Germline V gives CDR1 LNHNV, CDR2 YYDKDF (reference sequence). With V trimmed by 0 bases and J by 2 bases, 6 bases remained unmatched. The CDR3 is CATSRDSGGIQETQYF. As DNA, the CDR3 is TGTGCCACCAGCAGAGACTCGGGGGGAATACAAGAGACCCAGTACTTC.

The CDR3 DNA reads as TGTGCCAGCAGTCTAAGGACTAGCGGAACCTACGAGCAGTACTTC. Its protein is CASSLRTSGTYEQYF. This rearrangement joins TRBV2 to TRBJ2-7; TRBD2 agrees at 10 bases. After removal of 5 bases from V and 2 bases from J, the junction contained 6 bases not matched to a gene. Per germline, CDR1 SNHLY and CDR2 FYNNEI. This CDR3 spans 15 amino acids.

The chain is built from TRBV11-2 and TRBJ2-1; D gene unclear. This CDR3 has 11 residues. Trimming cost V 5 bases and J 14 bases, with 13 bases left between them. Germline assignment: CDR1 SGHAT and CDR2 FQNNGV. CDR3 sequence: CASSPAFHEFF. The CDR3, as DNA: TGTGCCAGCAGCCCCGCCTTTCATGAGTTCTTC. The full variable domain, completed using reference TRBV11-2 and TRBJ2-1, is EAGVAQSPRYKIIEKRQSVAFWCNPISGHATLYWYQQILGQGPKLLIQFQNNGVVDDSQLPKDRFSAERLKGVDSTLKIQPAKLEDSAVYLCASSPAFHEFFGPGTRLTVL.

The chain has TRBV19 and TRBJ2-1; TRBD2 matches 9 bases. CDR1 and CDR2 from the germline V gene are LNHDA and SQIVND (reference sequence). V lost 8 bases, J lost 8 bases, and 13 bases stayed unmatched. This CDR3 has 15 residues. CDR3 coding DNA: TGTGCCAGTGGCCTAGCGGGACTGAGGATAGATGAGCAGTTCTTC. It specifies CASGLAGLRIDEQFF.

Worth noting for this clone: An end of the junction differs from the germline gene, which may be a read error. The chain recombines TRBV28 with TRBJ2-1; possibly TRBD1 for D (6 bases). CDR1 and CDR2 (germline): MDHEN, SYDVKM. The CDR3 is made up of 12 amino acids. The CDR3 DNA sequence: TGTGCCAGCAGTTTAAGCTCGGACAGTGGGCTCTTC. Protein: CASSLSSDSGLF.

The V gene is TRBV10-2, the J gene TRBJ1-2, with a tentative D call TRBD1 (6 bases). This CDR3 is built from 13 residues. Germline loops: CDR1 WSHSY, CDR2 SAAADI. The V end was cut by 3 bases, the J end by 4 bases, with 9 bases between. CDR3 residues: CASSEQGSYGYTF. DNA for the CDR3: TGCGCCAGCAGTGAACAGGGTAGCTATGGCTACACCTTC.